Listed below are T cell receptor beta chains from one sample, sequenced in a study of shared clonotypes between healthy human individuals. The table came from immunoSEQ multiplex PCR; TCRdb's copy has only in-frame clones and leaves some out. The sample gives 2 million to 2.5 million clones, around 92% of which show up once; about 0.41% is in the top ten. Sequencing was done on a sample of naive CD4+ T cells from PBMCs. The origin of the receptors is a man younger than 35 in good health. Some clones in this sample may be carry-over from other donors' samples. Both conserved end residues are trimmed from each CDR3.

J | V | CDR3
TRBJ2-7 | TRBV9 | ASSPTTGTYEQY
TRBJ1-2 | TRBV25-1 | ASSASGKGGYT
TRBJ1-3 | TRBV5-1 | ASSLQGARNTIY
TRBJ2-7 | TRBV5-4 | ASSPGTSGYEQY
TRBJ2-1 | TRBV12-5 | ASGLILGKPHNEQF
TRBJ2-3 | TRBV28 | ASSFAGSQTSTDTQY
TRBJ1-5 | TRBV19 | ASSIMGQNQPQH
TRBJ2-7 | TRBV5-4 | ASSLGQGLEEQY
TRBJ1-5 | TRBV28 | ASSLGQGHQPQH
TRBJ2-3 | TRBV12-5 | ASGNSWEGTDTQY
TRBJ2-3 | TRBV5-1 | ASSFLGQGITDTQY
TRBJ2-3 | TRBV2 | ASRERAVPDTQY
TRBJ2-3 | TRBV7-9 | ASSPEGGPTDTQY
TRBJ2-7 | TRBV10-2 | ASSVTGGREQY
TRBJ1-1 | TRBV29-1 | SVGRTGAMNTEAF
TRBJ1-5 | TRBV4-2 | ASSQGRQGPQPQH
TRBJ1-2 | TRBV6-1 | ASTDSHGYT
TRBJ1-2 | TRBV5-1 | ASRGKENYGYT
TRBJ2-1 | TRBV7-9 | ASSRETSVNEQF
TRBJ2-7 | TRBV5-1 | ASSLQGASGEQY
TRBJ1-1 | TRBV18 | ASSPTLTGLNTEAF
TRBJ2-5 | TRBV5-6 | ASSPRDRGLQETQY